This T cell receptor (beta chain) originates from a study of a mutant IDH1 vaccine in newly diagnosed glioma. Turning to the study itself: Vaccination followed radiotherapy alone by 4-6 weeks, or accompanied temozolomide cycles. Earlier treatment was radiotherapy, temozolomide, or both, with most getting both. Treatment recipients were approximately 60% male and about 40% female, and their mean age was 40.4 years.

This clone has more than one count but fewer than ten. The antigen remains unidentified. Specified time point: week 35, safety follow-up. It was 300 ug of mutant IDH1 20-mer peptide that made up each vaccine dose, given with topical imiquimod. TCRdb's table, derived via immunoSEQ multiplex PCR, lists solely in-frame clones and lacks some. Of around 40,000 clones listed, 75% to 90% are singletons. Germline values: CDR1 MDHEN, CDR2 SYDVKM. The CDR3 contains 17 residues. V lost 3 bases, J lost 1 base, and 9 bases stayed unmatched. Study-wide results and caveats: Evidence of vaccine-induced immune responses was documented in 85% to 95% of patients.

This chain uses TRBV28 with TRBJ1-1; 9 nucleotides agree with TRBD1. The sequenced sample was PBMCs, obtained from a glioma patient whose treatment included an IDH1 peptide vaccine. The sequence was obtained from a middle-aged man with glioma. CDR3 in amino acids: CASSFWDRELWNTEAFF. As DNA, the CDR3 is TGTGCCAGCAGTTTTTGGGACAGGGAGCTGTGGAACACTGAAGCTTTCTTT.